This is a list of T cell receptor beta chains from one sample in a study of beta chain features in type 1 diabetes. Data came from immunoSEQ multiplex PCR; TCRdb stores just in-frame clones and leaves some out. The sample shows approximately 150,000 clones, under 11% of them seen only once. The sample taken for sequencing was naive CD4+ T cells from blood. The receptors derive from a man aged 18 to 29 in good health. The CDR3 runs from the conserved cysteine through the conserved F or W. Fields, in order: D gene, V gene, clone size, J gene, CDR3 protein, CDR3 DNA. D genes are given only for firm matches. Where a row states a size, it is once, few, many or the class of an expanded clone; other rows omit it.

TRBD2	TRBV29-1	.	TRBJ2-5	CSDQRGGRDETQYF	TGCAGCGATCAGCGGGGGGGCCGGGATGAGACCCAGTACTTC
.	TRBV6-5	few	TRBJ2-3	CASSYSEGRSGDTQYF	TGTGCCAGCAGTTACTCTGAGGGGAGGTCGGGAGATACGCAGTATTTT
.	TRBV7-2	few	TRBJ2-3	CASSLIGGAADTQYF	TGTGCCAGCAGCCTCATTGGGGGCGCAGCGGATACGCAGTATTTT
.	TRBV2	.	TRBJ1-5	CASNPGNSNQPQHF	TGTGCCAGCAACCCTGGCAATAGCAATCAGCCCCAGCATTTT
TRBD1	TRBV15	few	TRBJ1-5	CATRGDRGAQHF	TGTGCCACCAGAGGAGACAGGGGAGCCCAGCATTTT
.	TRBV7-9	few	TRBJ2-5	CASSPAETQYF	TGTGCCAGCAGCCCCGCGGAGACCCAGTACTTC
.	TRBV28	many	TRBJ2-5	CASSTGRETQYF	TGTGCCAGCAGTACGGGGAGGGAGACCCAGTACTTC
.	TRBV27	few	TRBJ2-7	CASSLTGEGAYEQYF	TGTGCCAGCAGTTTGACAGGAGAGGGGGCCTACGAGCAGTACTTC
.	TRBV7-7	few	TRBJ1-2	CASSLRSHYGYTF	TGTGCCAGCAGCTTAAGGAGCCACTATGGCTACACCTTC
TRBD1	TRBV7-8	.	TRBJ1-5	CASSLAMDREGQPQHF	TGTGCCAGCAGCTTAGCGATGGACAGGGAGGGCCAGCCCCAGCATTTT